The 4 T cell receptor beta chains presented below share a single source sample, sequenced in a study. The sorted Tregs were CD4+CD25+CD127-/low cells. Amplification of TRBV12-4/TRBJ1-2 clonotypes used adaptor-ligated barcode primers. One entry per CDR3 protein results from TCRdb running MiXCR on the multiplex PCR reads. The sample lists about 970 distinct CDR3 sequences; 2.5% to 3% were seen once. Source material: Tregs sorted from blood. The source of these receptors is a female donor with breast cancer.

This clonotype is labeled large. V gene TRBV12-3 or TRBV12-4 combines with J gene TRBJ1-2; 7 bases map to TRBD1. The CDR3 length is 16 residues. Germline trimming cut 3 bases from V and 5 bases from J; bases unmatched to any gene: 12. In DNA form, the CDR3 reads TGTGCCAGCAGTTTGCGTGGGACAGAGATCTTATATGGCTACACCTTC. It specifies CASSLRGTEILYGYTF.

V usage is TRBV12-3 or TRBV12-4 and J usage is TRBJ1-2, with 10 bases lining up with TRBD1. This CDR3 contains 13 residues. J gave up 7 bases and V 7 bases, and 6 bases lay outside the gene matches. For the CDR3, the DNA is TGTGCCAGCACTACGGGACAGGGGATTGGCTACACCTTC. Translation: CASTTGQGIGYTF.

Judged by abundance, this clonotype is medium-sized. The chain combines TRBV12-3 or TRBV12-4 with TRBJ1-2; D remains unclear. This CDR3 region has 9 residues. Trimming pared 10 bases from V and 5 bases from J, leaving 5 bases between. The CDR3 DNA follows: TGTGCCACCGATTATGGCTACACCTTC. Protein sequence: CATDYGYTF.

Judged by abundance, this clonotype is medium-sized (0.01 to 0.1%). The rearrangement uses TRBV12-3 or TRBV12-4 and TRBJ1-2; possible D gene TRBD1, 6 bases. The CDR3 is 15 residues long. The germline V and J ends were trimmed by 5 bases and 0 bases, with 13 bases remaining between them. This CDR3 reads CASSTGTQANYGYTF. CDR3 DNA: TGTGCCAGCAGTACAGGGACCCAAGCTAACTATGGCTACACCTTC.